The 22 T cell receptor beta chains listed next were all sequenced from one sample in a study of cytomegalovirus exposure and HLA in healthy donors. Use of 60 Vbeta and 13 Jbeta primers characterized the PCR. The protocol was immunoSEQ multiplex PCR, while the TCRdb copy is restricted to in-frame clones and leaves out a portion. The repertoire holds approximately 160,000 clones, with roughly 71% as singletons. Material: PBMCs. The receptors derive from a male donor in good health and CMV-seropositive.

This chain connects TRBV5-3 to TRBJ1-6, with TRBD1 matching over 12 bases. Being an ORF, TRBV5-3 has a function that is uncertain. The CDR3 spans 17 residues. J lost 6 bases, V lost 10 bases, and 14 bases had no gene match. CDR3 bases: TGTGCCCTTCGGGGGGACAGGGGGCGCGTTACTAATTCACCCCTCCACTTT. Translating gives CALRGDRGRVTNSPLHF.

CDR3: CAWSTQGPGYTF. CDR3 nucleotide sequence: TGTGCCTGGAGTACACAGGGTCCTGGCTACACCTTC. The V and J genes are TRBV30 and TRBJ1-2, with D possibly being TRBD1 (6 bases). With 2 bases removed from V and 7 bases from J, the gap between germline ends came to 11 bases. CDR1 and CDR2 from the germline V gene are GTSNPN and SVGIG (reference sequence). The CDR3 has 12 residues.

J is TRBJ1-1 and V is TRBV2; a possible D gene is TRBD1 (5 bases). Trimming cost V 3 bases and J 6 bases, with 11 bases left between them. There are 13 residues in the CDR3. Germline CDR1 is SNHLY and CDR2 is FYNNEI. The CDR3 loop is CASSEQGSPEAFF. The CDR3 nucleotides are TGTGCCAGCAGTGAGCAGGGAAGCCCTGAAGCTTTCTTT.

The V call is TRBV14, the J call TRBJ2-1; a weak D match, TRBD2 (6 bases). This CDR3 spans 18 amino acids. Deletions cut 0 bases from V and 1 base from J, with 16 bases between. Germline values: CDR1 SGHDN, CDR2 FVKESK. As DNA, the CDR3 is TGTGCCAGCAGCCAAGATAGTTGGCTAGCGCGGTCCTACAATGAGCAGTTCTTC. Amino acids: CASSQDSWLARSYNEQFF. The entire variable domain, with the rest obtained from reference TRBV14 and TRBJ2-1, is as follows: EAGVTQFPSHSVIEKGQTVTLRCDPISGHDNLYWYRRVMGKEIKFLLHFVKESKQDESGMPNNRFLAERTGGTYSTLKVQPAELEDSGVYFCASSQDSWLARSYNEQFFGPGTRLTVL.

V and J are TRBV4-1 and TRBJ2-7; 10 bases are a match to TRBD1. The ends lost 4 bases at V and 0 bases at J; junction bases unmatched: 6. The CDR3 totals 16 residues. Germline assignment: CDR1 MGHRA and CDR2 YSYEKL. CDR3 bases: TGCGCCAGCAGCCCTTTGGACAGGGGGAGCTCCTACGAGCAGTACTTC. This codes for CASSPLDRGSSYEQYF.

This chain joins TRBV30 and TRBJ1-2; the D gene is possibly TRBD1 (5 bases). Germline lookup yields CDR1 GTSNPN and CDR2 SVGIG (reference sequence). This CDR3 has 13 residues. The CDR3 spells CAGGGGGNYGYTF. Written as DNA, the CDR3 is TGTGCTGGGGGAGGCGGAGGAAACTATGGCTACACCTTC. The full variable domain, in which reference TRBV30 and TRBJ1-2 provide the parts outside the CDR3, is SQTIHQWPATLVQPVGSPLSLECTVEGTSNPNLYWYRQAAGRGLQLLFYSVGIGQISSEVPQNLSASRPQDRQFILSSKKLLLSDSGFYLCAGGGGGNYGYTFGSGTRLTVV.

The chain links TRBV29-1 to TRBJ1-3; TRBD1 matches at 7 bases. V trimming: 6 bases; J trimming: 0 bases; junction bases outside the gene matches: 2. The CDR3 is 13 residues long. CDR1 is SQVTM and CDR2 is ANQGSEA in the germline V gene. CDR3 coding DNA: TGCAGCGTCGCAGGGGGCTCTGGAAACACCATATATTTT. Its protein product is CSVAGGSGNTIYF.

This chain links TRBV5-6 with TRBJ2-7, with D possibly matching TRBD1 (6 bases). CDR3 length: 14 residues. Trimming removed 4 bases from V and 3 bases from J, with 14 bases in between. Looked up from germline, CDR1 is SGHDT and CDR2 is YYEEEE. This chain's CDR3 is CASSRGDNFYEQYF. CDR3 DNA: TGTGCCAGCAGCCGAGGGGACAATTTCTACGAGCAGTACTTC.

The V call is TRBV5-1, the J call TRBJ2-3, with a tentative D call TRBD1 (5 bases). V lost 0 bases to trimming and J lost 3 bases, with 11 bases between them. The CDR3 is made up of 15 amino acids. CDR1 is SGHRS and CDR2 is YFSETQ in the germline V gene. The CDR3 DNA reads TGCGCCAGCAGCTTGGCCTGGGGCCCTACAGATACGCAGTATTTT. Encoded protein: CASSLAWGPTDTQYF.

This clone was seen only once. The genes are TRBV10-3 and TRBJ2-7, with TRBD1 as a possible D gene (7 bases). Trimming removed 6 bases from V and 0 bases from J, with 12 bases in between. The CDR3 is 14 amino acids. Germline V gene data show CDR1 as ENHRY and CDR2 as SYGVKD. Written as DNA, the CDR3 is TGTGCCATCAGGGCGGGACAGACCTCCTACGAGCAGTACTTC. Translating it yields CAIRAGQTSYEQYF.

The chain joins TRBV18 to TRBJ2-1; the match to TRBD2 covers 11 bases. The CDR3 has 17 residues. The V gene end was trimmed by 3 bases and the J gene end by 4 bases; junction bases not matched to a gene: 8. CDR1 KGHSH and CDR2 LQKENI come from the germline V gene. CDR3 loop: CASSPWGLADIYNEQFF. The DNA for the CDR3 is TGTGCCAGCTCACCCTGGGGACTAGCGGATATTTACAATGAGCAGTTCTTC. The full variable domain, in which reference TRBV18 and TRBJ2-1 provide the parts outside the CDR3, is NAGVMQNPRHLVRRRGQEARLRCSPMKGHSHVYWYRQLPEEGLKFMVYLQKENIIDESGMPKERFSAEFPKEGPSILRIQQVVRGDSAAYFCASSPWGLADIYNEQFFGPGTRLTVL.

The rearrangement links TRBV5-1 to TRBJ2-5; D unresolved. Germline-derived CDR1 and CDR2 are SGHRS and YFSETQ. Trimming stripped 3 bases from V and 1 base from J, with 7 bases between. The CDR3 extends over 13 amino acids. The CDR3 sequence is CASSSPTQETQYF. The CDR3 region has the DNA TGCGCCAGCAGCTCCCCTACCCAAGAGACCCAGTACTTC.

This chain joins TRBV7-8 and TRBJ1-2; D is uncertain. The germline V and J ends were trimmed by 6 bases and 5 bases, with 13 bases remaining between them. The CDR3 loop spans 13 amino acids. Germline V gene lookup returns CDR1 SGHVS and CDR2 FQNEAQ. CDR3 sequence reads: CASRPGNLYGYTF. In DNA, the CDR3 is TGTGCCAGCAGACCGGGAAACCTATATGGCTACACCTTC.

This clone was seen just once. This sequence joins TRBV19 and TRBJ1-2; D gene ambiguous. This CDR3 is built from 14 residues. The germline V gene encodes CDR1 LNHDA and CDR2 SQIVND (reference sequence). V lost 3 bases to trimming and J lost 6 bases, with 14 bases between them. CDR3 loop: CASSIPGGLDGYTF. The DNA of the CDR3 is TGTGCCAGTAGTATCCCCGGTGGACTGGATGGCTACACCTTC.

J is TRBJ1-3 and V is TRBV6-5; D may be TRBD1 (5 bases). V was trimmed by 5 bases and J by 4 bases, leaving 12 bases between them. Germline assignment: CDR1 MNHEY and CDR2 SVGAGI. The CDR3 spans 14 residues. This chain's CDR3 is CASSPQGSGNTIYF. In nucleotides, the CDR3 is TGTGCCAGCAGTCCCCAGGGTTCGGGAAACACCATATATTTT.

The chain recombines TRBV7-2 with TRBJ2-1; TRBD2 aligns across 13 bases. The V gene's germline CDR1 is SGHTA and CDR2 FQGNSA. The V and J ends lost 1 base and 9 bases, in that order; junction bases with no gene match: 9. The CDR3 runs to 17 residues. This CDR3 is CASSLVRTSGGFSEQFF. In DNA, the CDR3 is TGTGCCAGCAGCTTAGTCAGGACTAGCGGGGGCTTCAGTGAGCAGTTCTTC.

The chain recombines TRBV13 with TRBJ2-3; 11 nucleotides match TRBD2. Germline loops: CDR1 PRHDT, CDR2 FYEKMQ (reference sequence). The CDR3 loop spans 16 amino acids. V dropped 1 base and J dropped 4; count of bases not matched to a gene: 4. Here the CDR3 DNA reads TGTGCCAGCAGCTTAGTCACTAGCGGGGGCGCAGATACGCAGTATTTT. Residues: CASSLVTSGGADTQYF.

The J gene is TRBJ2-1, the V gene TRBV15, with TRBD2 identical over 10 bases. The CDR3 runs to 16 residues. V trimming: 4 bases; J trimming: 5 bases; junction bases outside the gene matches: 8. CDR1 and CDR2 (germline): LNHNV, YYDKDF (reference sequence). The CDR3 sequence is CATSMGVAGGNNEQFF. CDR3 DNA: TGTGCCACCAGCATGGGGGTAGCGGGGGGTAACAATGAGCAGTTCTTC. The full variable domain, its missing parts supplied by reference TRBV15 and TRBJ2-1, is DAMVIQNPRYQVTQFGKPVTLSCSQTLNHNVMYWYQQKSSQAPKLLFHYYDKDFNNEADTPDNFQSRRPNTSFCFLDIRSPGLGDTAMYLCATSMGVAGGNNEQFFGPGTRLTVL.

This chain uses TRBV5-5 with TRBJ1-1; D is unclear. The CDR3 has 15 residues. V was shortened by 2 bases and J by 3 bases, with 14 bases between the two germline ends. CDR1 and CDR2 (germline): SGHKS, YYEKEE (reference sequence). The CDR3 here is CASSFLWGGHTEAFF. CDR3 sequence (DNA): TGTGCCAGCAGCTTTCTGTGGGGAGGACACACTGAAGCTTTCTTT.

The chain employs TRBV6-1 and TRBJ1-4; D is undetermined. The germline V gene has CDR1 MNHNS and CDR2 SASEGT. V lost 8 bases to trimming and J lost 8 bases, with 15 bases between them. CDR3 size: 13 residues. CDR3 loop: CASGRRRMEKLFF. Written as DNA, the CDR3 is TGTGCCAGCGGGCGTCGTAGGATGGAAAAACTGTTTTTT.

This clone was observed once. This sequence joins TRBV6-1 and TRBJ1-2; D ambiguous. V lost 6 bases and J 9 bases, leaving 14 bases between the germline ends. CDR1 is MNHNS, CDR2 SASEGT, per germline. CDR3 length equals 12 residues. The chain's CDR3 is CASSTRRGSYTF. The CDR3 DNA reads as TGTGCCAGCAGCACACGACGGGGTAGCTACACCTTC.

The V call is TRBV11-2, the J call TRBJ2-7, with 7 nucleotides matching TRBD1. The CDR3 contains 15 residues. Germline CDR1 and CDR2: SGHAT and FQNNGV. V was pared by 2 bases and J by 2 bases, with 6 bases of the junction left unmatched. CDR3: CASSLYEGATYEQYF. The CDR3 coding sequence is TGTGCCAGCAGCTTATATGAGGGGGCCACCTACGAGCAGTACTTC.